Listed below are T cell receptor beta chains from one sample, sequenced in a study of shared clonotypes between healthy human individuals. Sequencing used immunoSEQ multiplex PCR; TCRdb keeps in-frame clones, though not all of them. The sample has about 1 million clones; around 74% are singletons. The sequencing input was memory CD4+ T cells sorted from blood. These receptors were obtained from a man between 18 and 29 years old in good health. CDR3s include the opening cysteine and the closing phenylalanine or tryptophan. Fields, in order: V gene, J gene, D gene, clone size, CDR3 protein, CDR3 DNA. D genes are given only for firm matches. Part of the rows lack a size; the others show once, few, many or a class for expanded clones.

V gene: TRBV4-1; J gene: TRBJ1-2; D gene: NA; clone size: NA; CDR3 protein: CASSQGSGRYGYTF; CDR3 DNA: TGCGCCAGCAGCCAAGGGTCCGGCCGGTATGGCTACACCTTC
V gene: TRBV7-8; J gene: TRBJ1-4; D gene: TRBD1; clone size: few; CDR3 protein: CASSPRDRVNEKLFF; CDR3 DNA: TGTGCCAGCAGCCCGAGGGACAGAGTAAATGAAAAACTGTTTTTT
V gene: TRBV30; J gene: TRBJ1-1; D gene: NA; clone size: NA; CDR3 protein: CAWSVEGNTEAFF; CDR3 DNA: TGTGCCTGGAGTGTAGAGGGGAACACTGAAGCTTTCTTT
V gene: TRBV7-9; J gene: TRBJ2-2; D gene: NA; clone size: NA; CDR3 protein: CASSGQNTGELFF; CDR3 DNA: TGTGCCAGCAGCGGACAGAACACCGGGGAGCTGTTTTTT
V gene: TRBV15; J gene: TRBJ2-7; D gene: NA; clone size: NA; CDR3 protein: CATSRGEAGLYEQYF; CDR3 DNA: TGTGCCACCAGCAGAGGGGAGGCGGGGTTGTACGAGCAGTACTTC
V gene: TRBV6-4; J gene: TRBJ2-1; D gene: NA; clone size: NA; CDR3 protein: CASSAAGQRNNEQFF; CDR3 DNA: TGTGCCAGCAGTGCGGCGGGACAGCGTAACAATGAGCAGTTCTTC
V gene: TRBV29-1; J gene: TRBJ2-7; D gene: NA; clone size: NA; CDR3 protein: CSVETGYEQYF; CDR3 DNA: TGCAGCGTTGAAACAGGGTACGAGCAGTACTTC
V gene: TRBV7-2; J gene: TRBJ2-7; D gene: NA; clone size: NA; CDR3 protein: CASSPGLMTLEQYF; CDR3 DNA: TGTGCCAGCAGCCCCGGACTAATGACTTTGGAGCAGTACTTC
V gene: TRBV2; J gene: TRBJ1-1; D gene: NA; clone size: NA; CDR3 protein: CASIIKGGAFF; CDR3 DNA: TGTGCCAGCATTATCAAGGGAGGGGCTTTCTTT
V gene: TRBV7-2; J gene: TRBJ2-7; D gene: NA; clone size: NA; CDR3 protein: CASSLDSREGQYF; CDR3 DNA: TGTGCCAGCAGCTTAGATTCGCGGGAAGGACAGTACTTC
V gene: TRBV15; J gene: TRBJ1-5; D gene: NA; clone size: NA; CDR3 protein: CATSRDGKWNQPQHF; CDR3 DNA: TGTGCCACCAGCAGAGATGGAAAGTGGAATCAGCCCCAGCATTTT
V gene: TRBV4-1; J gene: TRBJ2-1; D gene: NA; clone size: NA; CDR3 protein: CASSFSSARNEQFF; CDR3 DNA: TGCGCCAGCAGCTTCAGTAGCGCGAGGAATGAGCAGTTCTTC
V gene: TRBV5-1; J gene: TRBJ2-7; D gene: TRBD2; clone size: NA; CDR3 protein: CASSLAGGNYEQYF; CDR3 DNA: TGCGCCAGCAGCTTGGCCGGGGGGAACTACGAGCAGTACTTC
V gene: TRBV5-3; J gene: TRBJ2-5; D gene: NA; clone size: NA; CDR3 protein: CARSLTAGPYQETQYF; CDR3 DNA: TGTGCCAGAAGCTTGACCGCGGGGCCGTACCAAGAGACCCAGTACTTC
V gene: TRBV6-5; J gene: TRBJ1-5; D gene: NA; clone size: NA; CDR3 protein: CASSYDRYSNQPQHF; CDR3 DNA: TGTGCCAGCAGTTACGACAGGTACAGCAATCAGCCCCAGCATTTT
V gene: TRBV7-9; J gene: TRBJ1-5; D gene: NA; clone size: few; CDR3 protein: CASSLAGDSNQPQHF; CDR3 DNA: TGTGCCAGCAGCTTAGCGGGGGACAGCAATCAGCCCCAGCATTTT
V gene: TRBV5-4; J gene: TRBJ2-5; D gene: TRBD2; clone size: few; CDR3 protein: CASSSRLAGLETQYF; CDR3 DNA: TGTGCCAGCAGCTCCAGACTAGCGGGGTTAGAGACCCAGTACTTC
V gene: TRBV18; J gene: TRBJ1-3; D gene: NA; clone size: few; CDR3 protein: CASSQQGVSVGNTIYF; CDR3 DNA: TGTGCCAGCTCCCAACAGGGTGTTAGCGTCGGAAACACCATATATTTT
V gene: TRBV27; J gene: TRBJ2-1; D gene: NA; clone size: NA; CDR3 protein: CASNFNGGNEQFF; CDR3 DNA: TGTGCCAGCAACTTCAACGGGGGAAATGAGCAGTTCTTC
V gene: TRBV6-6; J gene: TRBJ1-2; D gene: NA; clone size: NA; CDR3 protein: CASSPPGSYYGYTF; CDR3 DNA: TGTGCCAGCAGTCCCCCGGGCAGCTACTATGGCTACACCTTC
V gene: TRBV29-1; J gene: TRBJ2-3; D gene: TRBD2; clone size: NA; CDR3 protein: CSVVTLAGVKYTDTQYF; CDR3 DNA: TGCAGCGTTGTAACTTTAGCGGGAGTGAAATACACAGATACGCAGTATTTT
V gene: TRBV6-5; J gene: TRBJ2-3; D gene: NA; clone size: NA; CDR3 protein: CASSSQGEGRTDTQYF; CDR3 DNA: TGTGCCAGCAGTTCCCAGGGGGAGGGACGCACAGATACGCAGTATTTT
V gene: TRBV13; J gene: TRBJ2-3; D gene: NA; clone size: NA; CDR3 protein: CASSFGGPSTDTQYF; CDR3 DNA: TGTGCCAGCAGCTTTGGGGGACCGAGCACAGATACGCAGTATTTT
V gene: TRBV9; J gene: TRBJ1-6; D gene: NA; clone size: NA; CDR3 protein: CASSVSGWGDSPLHF; CDR3 DNA: TGTGCCAGCAGCGTATCGGGCTGGGGGGATTCACCCCTCCACTTT
V gene: TRBV7-2; J gene: TRBJ2-7; D gene: TRBD2; clone size: once; CDR3 protein: CASSLVGSGSSVYEQYF; CDR3 DNA: TGTGCCAGCAGCTTAGTAGGTAGCGGGAGTTCTGTGTACGAGCAGTACTTC
V gene: TRBV28; J gene: TRBJ2-7; D gene: TRBD2; clone size: NA; CDR3 protein: CASGGTYEQYF; CDR3 DNA: TGTGCGAGCGGGGGGACCTACGAGCAGTACTTC
V gene: TRBV18; J gene: TRBJ1-1; D gene: NA; clone size: NA; CDR3 protein: CASSHGRARGDTEAFF; CDR3 DNA: TGTGCCAGCTCTCACGGCCGGGCCCGGGGGGACACTGAAGCTTTCTTT
V gene: TRBV4-1; J gene: TRBJ2-7; D gene: NA; clone size: NA; CDR3 protein: CASSPIGTTNEQYF; CDR3 DNA: TGCGCCAGCAGCCCGATAGGGACAACGAACGAGCAGTACTTC
V gene: TRBV11-2; J gene: TRBJ2-5; D gene: TRBD1; clone size: NA; CDR3 protein: CASSSGGTQYF; CDR3 DNA: TGTGCCAGCAGCTCAGGGGGGACCCAGTACTTC
V gene: TRBV5-1; J gene: TRBJ2-2; D gene: TRBD2; clone size: NA; CDR3 protein: CASTPGGGNLRAGELFF; CDR3 DNA: TGCGCCAGCACCCCGGGAGGGGGGAACCTACGGGCCGGGGAGCTGTTTTTT
V gene: TRBV5-1; J gene: TRBJ1-1; D gene: NA; clone size: NA; CDR3 protein: CASSLQMNTEAFF; CDR3 DNA: TGCGCCAGCAGCTTACAGATGAACACTGAAGCTTTCTTT
V gene: TRBV5-6; J gene: TRBJ2-3; D gene: NA; clone size: NA; CDR3 protein: CASSLVQGKKADTQYF; CDR3 DNA: TGTGCCAGCAGCTTGGTCCAGGGGAAGAAGGCAGATACGCAGTATTTT
V gene: TRBV5-1; J gene: TRBJ1-1; D gene: NA; clone size: NA; CDR3 protein: CASSGGPMNTEAFF; CDR3 DNA: TGCGCCAGCAGCGGGGGACCTATGAACACTGAAGCTTTCTTT
V gene: TRBV7-2; J gene: TRBJ2-7; D gene: NA; clone size: NA; CDR3 protein: CASSLAGAPSYEQYF; CDR3 DNA: TGTGCCAGCAGCTTAGCGGGGGCACCTTCCTACGAGCAGTACTTC
V gene: TRBV10-3; J gene: TRBJ1-1; D gene: NA; clone size: NA; CDR3 protein: CAISSLGNTEAFF; CDR3 DNA: TGTGCCATCAGCTCACTGGGAAACACTGAAGCTTTCTTT
V gene: TRBV5-4; J gene: TRBJ2-3; D gene: NA; clone size: few; CDR3 protein: CASSFGQSRSDTQYF; CDR3 DNA: TGTGCCAGCAGCTTTGGGCAGAGTAGGTCAGATACGCAGTATTTT
V gene: TRBV4-3; J gene: TRBJ2-2; D gene: TRBD1; clone size: NA; CDR3 protein: CASSQEGQGTGELFF; CDR3 DNA: TGCGCCAGCAGCCAAGAAGGACAGGGCACCGGGGAGCTGTTTTTT
V gene: TRBV5-1; J gene: TRBJ1-4; D gene: TRBD1; clone size: NA; CDR3 protein: CASSFGQGNEKLFF; CDR3 DNA: TGCGCCAGCAGCTTTGGACAGGGGAATGAAAAACTGTTTTTT
V gene: TRBV10-1; J gene: TRBJ1-1; D gene: NA; clone size: few; CDR3 protein: CASRPSMNTEAFF; CDR3 DNA: TGCGCCAGCCGACCTTCCATGAACACTGAAGCTTTCTTT
V gene: TRBV2; J gene: TRBJ1-5; D gene: NA; clone size: NA; CDR3 protein: CASREQVNQPQHF; CDR3 DNA: TGTGCCAGCAGAGAACAGGTCAATCAGCCCCAGCATTTT
V gene: TRBV27; J gene: TRBJ2-3; D gene: TRBD2; clone size: NA; CDR3 protein: CASSLELAGGLDTQYF; CDR3 DNA: TGTGCCAGCAGTTTAGAACTAGCGGGGGGGCTGGATACGCAGTATTTT
V gene: TRBV6-5; J gene: TRBJ2-7; D gene: NA; clone size: NA; CDR3 protein: CASRTEGYEQYF; CDR3 DNA: TGTGCCAGCAGAACAGAGGGCTACGAGCAGTACTTC
V gene: TRBV15; J gene: TRBJ2-5; D gene: NA; clone size: NA; CDR3 protein: CATSRDLGSETQYF; CDR3 DNA: TGTGCCACCAGCAGAGATCTGGGTTCAGAGACCCAGTACTTC
V gene: TRBV7-9; J gene: TRBJ1-2; D gene: NA; clone size: NA; CDR3 protein: CASSLQGQLNGYTF; CDR3 DNA: TGTGCCAGCAGCCTACAAGGACAGCTTAATGGCTACACCTTC
V gene: TRBV11-2; J gene: TRBJ2-2; D gene: NA; clone size: NA; CDR3 protein: CASSLALTRFASGELFF; CDR3 DNA: TGTGCCAGCAGCTTAGCTCTTACGAGATTCGCCTCCGGGGAGCTGTTTTTT
V gene: TRBV6-1; J gene: TRBJ2-7; D gene: NA; clone size: NA; CDR3 protein: CASSELWGPSYEQYF; CDR3 DNA: TGTGCCAGCAGTGAGTTATGGGGTCCCTCCTACGAGCAGTACTTC
V gene: TRBV5-4; J gene: TRBJ1-3; D gene: TRBD1; clone size: NA; CDR3 protein: CASSLGGTVSSGNTIYF; CDR3 DNA: TGTGCCAGCAGCTTGGGAGGGACAGTATCTTCTGGAAACACCATATATTTT
V gene: TRBV7-9; J gene: TRBJ1-1; D gene: NA; clone size: NA; CDR3 protein: CASSPPTVMNTEAFF; CDR3 DNA: TGTGCCAGCAGCCCACCGACAGTCATGAACACTGAAGCTTTCTTT
V gene: TRBV14; J gene: TRBJ2-1; D gene: TRBD2; clone size: NA; CDR3 protein: CASSRTSGPPAEQFF; CDR3 DNA: TGTGCCAGCAGCCGGACTAGCGGGCCCCCAGCGGAGCAGTTCTTC
V gene: TRBV2; J gene: TRBJ2-5; D gene: NA; clone size: NA; CDR3 protein: CASSERRGQETQYF; CDR3 DNA: TGTGCCAGCAGTGAAAGACGGGGCCAAGAGACCCAGTACTTC
V gene: TRBV11-2; J gene: TRBJ2-3; D gene: NA; clone size: few; CDR3 protein: CASSLGGGYTDTQYF; CDR3 DNA: TGTGCCAGCAGCTTAGGCGGAGGATACACAGATACGCAGTATTTT
V gene: TRBV28; J gene: TRBJ2-1; D gene: NA; clone size: NA; CDR3 protein: CASSANQGWVTSYNEQFF; CDR3 DNA: TGTGCCAGCAGTGCGAATCAGGGGTGGGTAACTTCCTACAATGAGCAGTTCTTC
V gene: TRBV18; J gene: TRBJ2-1; D gene: NA; clone size: NA; CDR3 protein: CASSPTDRNEQFF; CDR3 DNA: TGTGCCAGCTCACCGACTGATCGCAATGAGCAGTTCTTC